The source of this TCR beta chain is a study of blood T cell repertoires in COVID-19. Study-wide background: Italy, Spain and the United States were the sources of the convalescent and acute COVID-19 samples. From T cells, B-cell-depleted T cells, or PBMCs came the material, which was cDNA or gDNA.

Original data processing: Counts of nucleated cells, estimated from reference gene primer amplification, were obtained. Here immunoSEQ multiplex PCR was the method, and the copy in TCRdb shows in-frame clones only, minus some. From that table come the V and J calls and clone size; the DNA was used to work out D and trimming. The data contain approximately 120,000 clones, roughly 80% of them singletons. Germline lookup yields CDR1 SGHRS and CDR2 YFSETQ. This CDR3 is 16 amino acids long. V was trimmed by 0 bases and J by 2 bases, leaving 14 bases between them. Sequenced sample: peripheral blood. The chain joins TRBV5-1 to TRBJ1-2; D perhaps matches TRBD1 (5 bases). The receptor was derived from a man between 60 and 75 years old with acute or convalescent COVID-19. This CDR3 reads CASSLAGRGENYGYTF. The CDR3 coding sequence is TGCGCCAGCAGCTTGGCGGGTAGGGGCGAAAACTATGGCTACACCTTC.